The 20 T cell receptor beta chains reported below all come from one sample, sequenced in a study of PD-L1 blockade in urothelial cancer. TCRdb's copy holds only in-frame clones and misses some; the assay was immunoSEQ multiplex PCR. Of more than 35,000 clones detected, 75% to 95% appear once; the ten largest clones hold around 7.7%. Material: PBMCs, obtained around atezolizumab (anti-PD-L1) treatment. These receptors all come from a man between 65 and 80 years old with urothelial cancer.

J is TRBJ2-2 and V is TRBV6-1; 7 positions match TRBD1. Looked up from germline, CDR1 is MNHNS and CDR2 is SASEGT. This CDR3 has 15 amino acids. V gave up 3 bases and J gave up 4 bases; unmatched junction bases: 5. CDR3 nucleotide sequence: TGTGCCAGCAGTGAGATAGGACAGGCCACCGGGGAGCTGTTTTTT. Encoded protein: CASSEIGQATGELFF.

The chain combines TRBV5-4 with TRBJ2-3; TRBD2 is a possible D gene (5 bases). Germline values: CDR1 SGHNT, CDR2 YYREEE (reference sequence). The CDR3 is 15 amino acids. Trimming removed 1 base from V and 6 bases from J, with 15 bases in between. CDR3 coding DNA: TGTGCCAGCAGCTTGACCCAAAGAACGGGGGATACGCAGTATTTT. Encoded protein: CASSLTQRTGDTQYF.

This clone has a single count. This chain joins TRBV29-1 and TRBJ2-1, with a weak D call TRBD2 (6 bases). Germline V gene lookup returns CDR1 SQVTM and CDR2 ANQGSEA. The germline V and J ends were trimmed by 6 bases and 5 bases, with 11 bases remaining between them. The CDR3 has 12 amino acids. DNA of the CDR3: TGCAGCGTGGGTAGCGGAAACAATGAGCAGTTCTTC. Translating gives CSVGSGNNEQFF.

This chain links TRBV4-2 with TRBJ1-2, with 10 bases that match TRBD1. The J segment lost 8 bases and the V segment lost 2 bases, leaving 8 bases of the junction unmatched. Germline lookup yields CDR1 LGHNA and CDR2 YNFKEQ. This CDR3 spans 15 amino acids. CDR3 sequence: CASSQTGQGVIGYTF. CDR3 coding DNA: TGTGCCAGCAGCCAAACCGGACAGGGGGTGATCGGCTACACCTTC.

The rearrangement joins TRBV7-3 to TRBJ2-3, with a possible D match to TRBD2 (6 bases). CDR1 is SGHTA and CDR2 is FQGTGA in the germline V gene. The length of the CDR3 is 15 residues. Trimming removed 0 bases from V and 0 bases from J, with 7 bases in between. The DNA for the CDR3 is TGTGCCAGCAGCTTAACCGGGACTAGCACAGATACGCAGTATTTT. Protein: CASSLTGTSTDTQYF.

This clone was seen only once. Here the CDR3 DNA reads TGTGCCAGCAGCGTAGAGGCGGGGAGCTCCTACAATGAGCAGTTCTTC. Its protein product is CASSVEAGSSYNEQFF. The chain is built from TRBV9 and TRBJ2-1; TRBD2 might be the D (6 bases). The V and J ends lost 0 bases and 0 bases respectively, with 10 bases between them. The CDR3 spans 16 residues. Germline V gene data show CDR1 as SGDLS and CDR2 as YYNGEE.

This chain connects TRBV7-9 to TRBJ2-7; 8 nucleotides line up with TRBD2. The CDR3 length is 15 residues. The junction had 11 bases not matched to a gene; V was cut back by 3 bases and J by 7 bases. Germline V lookup: CDR1 SEHNR, CDR2 FQNEAQ (reference sequence). The CDR3 reads CASSFQTGGPGEQYF. The CDR3 nucleotides are TGTGCCAGCAGCTTCCAGACGGGAGGGCCTGGGGAGCAGTACTTC.

V usage is TRBV6-5 and J usage is TRBJ2-7; perhaps TRBD2 as D (6 bases). The CDR3 is made up of 14 amino acids. The V and J ends lost 2 bases and 6 bases respectively, with 14 bases between them. In germline, CDR1 is MNHEY, CDR2 SVGAGI. The CDR3 bases are TGTGCCAGCAGTTACAGGCGGGATGTTACCGAGCAGTACTTC. It yields the protein CASSYRRDVTEQYF.

V usage is TRBV14 and J usage is TRBJ2-7; D gene ambiguous. There are 13 residues in the CDR3. V was cut by 2 bases and J by 13 bases, with 18 bases left in between. Germline-derived CDR1 and CDR2 are SGHDN and FVKESK. In DNA, the CDR3 is TGTGCCAGCAGCCAATCTCCGGTGGCCGCAGGCTACTTC. Amino acid sequence: CASSQSPVAAGYF.

The V call is TRBV13, the J call TRBJ2-1, with 8 bases aligning to TRBD2. The junction had 10 bases not matched to a gene; V was cut back by 5 bases and J by 7 bases. The germline V gene has CDR1 PRHDT and CDR2 FYEKMQ (reference sequence). The CDR3 is 15 amino acids. CDR3 nucleotides: TGTGCCAGCAGCAGGTCATCGGGAGGGTTGAATGAGCAGTTCTTC. Its protein is CASSRSSGGLNEQFF. The complete variable domain, with remaining parts taken from reference TRBV13 and TRBJ2-1, reads AAGVIQSPRHLIKEKRETATLKCYPIPRHDTVYWYQQGPGQDPQFLISFYEKMQSDKGSIPDRFSAQQFSDYHSELNMSSLELGDSALYFCASSRSSGGLNEQFFGPGTRLTVL.

The rearrangement joins TRBV10-1 to TRBJ1-1; 8 bases are a match to TRBD1. In germline, CDR1 is WNHNN, CDR2 SYGVQD (reference sequence). The CDR3 is made up of 15 amino acids. Losses at the gene ends were 10 bases for V and 0 bases for J; bases not matched to a gene: 10. The chain's CDR3 is CAINHRGRLNTEAFF. CDR3 DNA: TGCGCCATCAACCACAGGGGGAGACTGAACACTGAAGCTTTCTTT.

The rearrangement uses TRBV7-8 and TRBJ2-6; D possibly corresponds to TRBD1 (5 bases). V lost 5 bases to trimming and J lost 3 bases, with 14 bases between them. The V gene's germline CDR1 is SGHVS and CDR2 FQNEAQ. The CDR3 loop spans 16 amino acids. CDR3 in amino acids: CASSVLQGGGANVLTF. The CDR3 DNA sequence: TGTGCCAGCAGCGTTTTGCAGGGTGGTGGGGCCAACGTCCTGACTTTC.

V is TRBV19 and J is TRBJ2-3; 7 bases agree with TRBD1. The junction had 5 bases not matched to a gene; V was cut back by 6 bases and J by 2 bases. The CDR3 is made up of 14 amino acids. Germline V gives CDR1 LNHDA, CDR2 SQIVND (reference sequence). The CDR3 coding sequence is TGTGCCAGTAGGAACAGGGGTGACACAGATACGCAGTATTTT. Translating gives CASRNRGDTDTQYF.

This rearrangement joins TRBV5-1 to TRBJ2-3, with a tentative D call TRBD1 (6 bases). The CDR3 contains 17 residues. Per germline, CDR1 SGHRS and CDR2 YFSETQ. The germline V and J ends were trimmed by 2 bases and 0 bases, with 16 bases remaining between them. CDR3 region: CASSFKTGSSSTDTQYF. The CDR3 bases are TGCGCCAGCAGCTTTAAAACAGGGAGCTCTAGCACAGATACGCAGTATTTT. The entire variable domain, with the rest obtained from reference TRBV5-1 and TRBJ2-3, is as follows: KAGVTQTPRYLIKTRGQQVTLSCSPISGHRSVSWYQQTPGQGLQFLFEYFSETQRNKGNFPGRFSGRQFSNSRSEMNVSTLELGDSALYLCASSFKTGSSSTDTQYFGPGTRLTVL.

This rearrangement joins TRBV5-5 to TRBJ1-4, with D maybe TRBD1 (5 bases). With 3 bases removed from V and 0 bases from J, the gap between germline ends came to 12 bases. The length of the CDR3 is 16 residues. CDR1 SGHKS and CDR2 YYEKEE come from the germline V gene (reference sequence). CDR3 nucleotide sequence: TGTGCCAGCAGCTCGGCGGGGGGTGCAACTAATGAAAAACTGTTTTTT. The encoded protein is CASSSAGGATNEKLFF.

V and J are TRBV11-2 and TRBJ2-3; 9 bases align to TRBD2. The germline CDR1 and CDR2 sequences are SGHAT and FQNNGV. V dropped 5 bases and J dropped 0; count of bases not matched to a gene: 3. The CDR3 is 15 amino acids. The CDR3 here is CASSRTSDSTDTQYF. In nucleotides, the CDR3 is TGTGCCAGCAGCAGGACTAGCGACAGCACAGATACGCAGTATTTT.

The chain links TRBV5-1 to TRBJ2-1, with TRBD1 matching 7 bases. CDR1 is SGHRS and CDR2 is YFSETQ in the germline V gene. The CDR3 extends over 14 amino acids. The J segment lost 3 bases and the V segment lost 3 bases, leaving 3 bases of the junction unmatched. The CDR3 bases are TGCGCCAGCAGCTCGGGACAGCTCTACAATGAGCAGTTCTTC. Protein sequence: CASSSGQLYNEQFF.

The V gene is TRBV4-2, the J gene TRBJ2-7; D uncertain. Germline V gene sequence: CDR1 LGHNA, CDR2 YNFKEQ. The V and J ends lost 0 bases and 1 base respectively, with 16 bases between them. This CDR3 has 17 amino acids. The CDR3, as DNA: TGTGCCAGCAGCCAAGATGTTGCGGCTCTTTCTTCCTACGAGCAGTACTTC. Translating gives CASSQDVAALSSYEQYF.

This chain joins TRBV11-3 and TRBJ2-3; TRBD2 aligns across 8 bases. J was trimmed by 4 bases and V by 5 bases; bases with no gene match: 11. Germline assignment: CDR1 SGHNT and CDR2 YENEEA. This CDR3 has 16 amino acids. CDR3 protein: CASSPGSSGSSDTQYF. The CDR3 coding sequence is TGTGCCAGCAGCCCAGGGTCAAGCGGGAGTTCAGATACGCAGTATTTT.

CDR3 protein: CASSERSGGVYEQYF. In nucleotides, the CDR3 is TGTGCCAGCAGTGAACGTAGCGGGGGGGTGTACGAGCAGTACTTC. This rearrangement joins TRBV2 to TRBJ2-7; 11 bases line up with TRBD2. Trimming cost V 2 bases and J 4 bases; bases outside gene matches: 4. From germline, CDR1 is SNHLY and CDR2 FYNNEI. The CDR3 runs 15 residues.